These T cell receptor beta chains were read from a single sample in a study of regulatory T cells in long-lasting Graves disease. TCRdb itself ran the multiplex PCR reads through MiXCR, one entry per CDR3 protein. The sample records approximately 400,000 distinct CDR3 sequences, 20% to 25% being singletons. The sequencing here drew on peripheral blood mononuclear cells (PBMCs), taken when the disease was refractory, from a patient treated with antithyroid drugs. The source is a woman aged 40 to 50 with Graves disease. CDR3s include the opening cysteine and the closing phenylalanine or tryptophan. A D gene is named only where the DNA matches it firmly. Rows may omit the clone size; those that give it use once, few, many or a size class.

V	D	J	size	CDR3	DNA
TRBV28	-	TRBJ2-3	many	CASSSTKRASTDTQYF	TGTGCCAGCAGTTCTACTAAGCGGGCTAGCACAGATACGCAGTATTTT
TRBV29-1	-	TRBJ2-7	-	CSVVDGSLSEQYF	TGCAGCGTTGTTGACGGGAGCCTTTCCGAGCAGTACTTC
TRBV4-1	-	TRBJ2-7	few	CASKNTRGEQYF	TGCGCCAGCAAGAATACTCGGGGAGAGCAGTACTTC
TRBV2	-	TRBJ1-6	many	CASSVLVDSPLHF	TGTGCCAGCAGTGTCCTGGTCGATTCACCCCTCCACTTT
TRBV5-6	-	TRBJ2-5	-	CASSLYQGLGETQYF	TGTGCCAGCAGCTTGTATCAGGGGTTAGGAGAGACCCAGTACTTC
TRBV7-8	-	TRBJ2-7	many	CASSLTRSATEQYF	TGTGCCAGCAGCTTAACGAGGTCGGCCACCGAGCAGTACTTC
TRBV20-1	TRBD1	TRBJ1-5	once	CSARFGRTGGLGEQPQHF	TGCAGTGCTCGATTTGGGAGGACAGGGGGCCTTGGGGAACAGCCCCAGCATTTT
TRBV27	TRBD2	TRBJ2-7	few	CASSGGTKPYEQYF	TGTGCCAGCAGTGGGGGGACTAAACCTTACGAGCAGTACTTC
TRBV28	-	TRBJ2-7	many	CASSAISRDFHEQYF	TGTGCCAGCAGTGCCATCTCCAGGGACTTTCACGAGCAGTACTTC
TRBV12-3/TRBV12-4	-	TRBJ2-2	many	CASSQGANTGELFF	TGTGCCAGCAGCCAGGGTGCGAACACCGGGGAGCTGTTTTTT
TRBV2	-	TRBJ1-1	many	CASSDPETEAFF	TGTGCCAGCAGTGACCCGGAGACTGAAGCTTTCTTT
TRBV20-1	TRBD2	TRBJ2-2	few	CSAERGETGELFF	TGCAGCGCTGAGCGGGGTGAAACCGGGGAGCTGTTTTTT
TRBV6-2/TRBV6-3	TRBD2	TRBJ2-7	-	CASSPSGGRDEQYF	TGTGCCAGCAGTCCTAGCGGGGGACGGGACGAGCAGTACTTC
TRBV5-4	TRBD1	TRBJ2-5	-	CASRPGQGIQTQYF	TGTGCCAGCAGACCGGGACAGGGGATACAGACCCAGTACTTC
TRBV27	-	TRBJ2-2	many	CASSLMGLRGELFF	TGTGCCAGCAGTTTAATGGGACTCCGCGGGGAGCTGTTTTTT
TRBV7-2	-	TRBJ2-1	-	CASSRSRVTLGDEQFF	TGTGCCAGCAGCAGAAGCAGGGTTACCTTAGGCGATGAGCAGTTCTTC
TRBV2	TRBD1	TRBJ1-1	many	CASRANRGSANTEAFF	TGTGCCAGCAGAGCCAACAGGGGCTCAGCGAACACTGAAGCTTTCTTT
TRBV9	-	TRBJ1-3	-	CASSEGGRRSSGNTIYF	TGTGCCAGCAGCGAGGGGGGGCGGAGATCTTCTGGAAACACCATATATTTT
TRBV20-1	-	TRBJ1-1	-	CSARGDPNTEAFF	TGCAGTGCTAGAGGGGACCCGAACACTGAAGCTTTCTTT
TRBV6-5	-	TRBJ2-5	-	CASSYSRGTQETQYF	TGTGCCAGCAGTTACTCCAGGGGAACTCAAGAGACCCAGTACTTC